The 3 T cell receptor beta chains given below trace back to one sample, sequenced in a study of Graves' ophthalmopathy and Graves' hyperthyroidism. The study amplified TCR beta CDR3 regions using RNA transcripts. Second-round multiplex PCR came after first-round RT-PCR with HTBI primers. Using its own MiXCR run on the multiplex PCR reads, TCRdb lists one record per CDR3 protein. The sample lists just over 400,000 distinct CDR3 sequences, about 21% seen once, with 3% in the top ten. The sequenced sample consisted of peripheral blood. These receptors came from a woman between 18 and 29 years old with stable Graves' hyperthyroidism.

This chain uses TRBV5-1 with TRBJ2-7, with TRBD1 as a possible D gene (5 bases). The CDR3 is made up of 17 amino acids. The germline gives CDR1 SGHRS, CDR2 YFSETQ. V was clipped by 0 bases and J by 0 bases, with 16 bases between them. The CDR3 DNA reads as TGCGCCAGCAGCTTGGTCCCAAAGAAGGGGCCCTCCTACGAGCAGTACTTC. Protein sequence: CASSLVPKKGPSYEQYF.

This clonotype occurred a few times. This rearrangement joins TRBV6-1 to TRBJ2-7; TRBD2 matches at 9 bases. This CDR3 contains 15 residues. The V gene's germline CDR1 is MNHNS and CDR2 SASEGT. Unmatched junction bases numbered 10, after V lost 7 bases and J lost 3 bases. CDR3 DNA sequence: TGTGCCAGCACCCAGGCCTGGCGGGGGGGCTACGAGCAGTACTTC. Translating it yields CASTQAWRGGYEQYF.

This clonotype was seen repeatedly, ten times or more. This rearrangement joins TRBV20-1 to TRBJ1-2; a possible D gene is TRBD1 (6 bases). V was shortened by 4 bases and J by 6 bases, with 18 bases between the two germline ends. Per germline, CDR1 DFQATT and CDR2 SNEGSKA (reference sequence). The CDR3 runs to 14 residues. The CDR3 DNA follows: TGCAGTGCTACCGGGGGGGGGCGCAAGGATGGCTACACCTTC. It encodes CSATGGGRKDGYTF.